Described below is a single T cell receptor beta chain sequence and its context. Antigen: not known. At one end the junction does not follow the germline gene, possibly because of a read error. The sample has other DNA sequences that encode this CDR3 too. The sample is drawn from a study of cytomegalovirus exposure and HLA in healthy donors. This CDR3 region has 13 residues. Germline CDR1 GTSNPN, CDR2 SVGIG (reference sequence). Whole-study results and caveats: A later analysis found most CMV-associated TCR beta chains apparently HLA-restricted. TCR beta V- and J-gene trimming was later associated with a missense DCLRE1C variant. Fewer N-insertions (relative to the approximately 670-donor mean) were reportedly seen in an Asian-associated ancestry cluster in a later analysis.

This PCR relied on a set of 60 Vbeta primers and 13 Jbeta primers. Libraries were prepared by immunoSEQ multiplex PCR; TCRdb keeps only in-frame clonotypes and omits some of them. The repertoire has around 76,000 clones, approximately 81% of them found once; the top ten carry approximately 8.9%. This chain uses TRBV30 with TRBJ1-3, with D possibly matching TRBD1 (6 bases). The source of this sequence is a woman aged 40 to 50 in good health and CMV-seropositive. The specimen was PBMCs. As DNA, the CDR3 is TGTGCTTGGATTGGACAGCCTGGAAACACCATATATTTT. Protein product: CAWIGQPGNTIYF.